The rows below give T cell receptor beta chains drawn from one sample of a study of graft-versus-host responses after intestinal transplantation. Repertoires were generated with immunoSEQ multiplex PCR, while TCRdb's copy carries only in-frame clones and drops some. The sample lists about 9,600 clones; around four fifths were seen once. Sequences were derived from ileum tissue, sampled roughly 530 days after intestinal transplant. These receptors were collected from a human patient who received an intestinal transplant, so some T cells may come from the graft donor. Each CDR3 is given with its conserved first and last residue. A D gene is named only where the DNA matches it firmly. The listing skips clone size in some rows; elsewhere it reads once, few, many or a size class.

V	size	D	J	DNA	CDR3
TRBV5-4	-	-	TRBJ1-1	TGTGCCAGCAGCTTGACAGGGTTCACTGAAGCTTTCTTT	CASSLTGFTEAFF
TRBV6-6	-	-	TRBJ1-1	TGTGCCAGCAGTTACCCACAGGGTTTGCACACTGAAGCTTTCTTT	CASSYPQGLHTEAFF
TRBV7-7	-	-	TRBJ1-2	TGTGCCAGCACCAGGGAGGGAGAGACTGGCTACACCTTC	CASTREGETGYTF
TRBV2	-	TRBD1	TRBJ1-1	TGTGCCAGCAGTGAAGCGCGACAAGGGACAGGGAACAAGAACACTGAAGCTTTCTTT	CASSEARQGTGNKNTEAFF
TRBV2	-	TRBD1	TRBJ1-6	TGTGCCAGCAACCCGACAGGGATCTATAATTCACCCCTCCACTTT	CASNPTGIYNSPLHF
TRBV11-3	few	TRBD2	TRBJ2-7	TGTGCCAGCAGCCGTACGCTAGCGGACCGAACCTACGAGCAGTACTTC	CASSRTLADRTYEQYF
TRBV7-2	-	-	TRBJ2-5	TGTGCCAGCAGCTTTGGGGGGAGGCAGGAGACCCAGTACTTC	CASSFGGRQETQYF
TRBV28	-	TRBD1	TRBJ2-2	TGTGCCAGCAGCCTAAGTTGGGACAGGGTTACCGGGGAGCTGTTTTTT	CASSLSWDRVTGELFF
TRBV2	-	-	TRBJ2-2	TGTGCCAGCAAACAGTACGCGAACACCGGGGAGCTGTTTTTT	CASKQYANTGELFF
TRBV6-6	once	TRBD2	TRBJ2-1	TGTGCCAGCAGTTACGGAGGGACTAGCACCAATGAGCAGTTCTTC	CASSYGGTSTNEQFF
TRBV6-6	-	TRBD1	TRBJ2-7	TGTGCCAGCAGCCAGGACAGGGCCTACGAGCAGTACTTC	CASSQDRAYEQYF
TRBV15	-	-	TRBJ2-2	TGTGCCACCAGCAGACCGAACACCGGGGAGCTGTTTTTT	CATSRPNTGELFF
TRBV19	once	-	TRBJ1-1	TGTGCCAGTAGTTCCTTGGGGACTGAAGCTTTCTTT	CASSSLGTEAFF
TRBV6-5	-	-	TRBJ2-7	TGTGCCAGCAGTCCCGGTTCCTACGAGCAGTACTTC	CASSPGSYEQYF
TRBV5-8	-	TRBD2	TRBJ2-2	TGTGCCAGCAGCTTGCGGGTCCCCGGCCTAGCGGGGACCGGGGAGCTGTTTTTT	CASSLRVPGLAGTGELFF
TRBV19	-	-	TRBJ2-1	TGTGCCAGTAGTACCCGGACCCCCAAAAGCTACAATGAGCAGTTCTTC	CASSTRTPKSYNEQFF
TRBV19	-	-	TRBJ1-5	TGTGCCAGTAGCCTCTATCCTAATCAGCCCCAGCATTTT	CASSLYPNQPQHF
TRBV5-8	-	-	TRBJ1-5	TGTGCCAGCAGCTTACAGGGTTATAGCAATCAGCCCCAGCATTTT	CASSLQGYSNQPQHF
TRBV19	-	TRBD2	TRBJ2-2	TGTGCCAGTAGAGCGGGGACCGTTAACACCGGGGAGCTGTTTTTT	CASRAGTVNTGELFF
TRBV2	-	-	TRBJ1-2	TGTGCCAGCAGTGGGACTGCCGGCGCGCGAACCGATGGAGGCTACACCTTC	CASSGTAGARTDGGYTF
TRBV6-5	-	TRBD2	TRBJ2-7	TGTGCCAGCAGACACCTAGCGGGAGGAGGCGAGCAGTACTTC	CASRHLAGGGEQYF
TRBV28	-	-	TRBJ2-2	TGTGCCAGCAGTTTATTAGGAAAAGGCACCGGGGAGCTGTTTTTT	CASSLLGKGTGELFF
TRBV7-9	-	TRBD2	TRBJ2-1	TGTGCCAGCAGCCCTGTGCAAGCGGGGGACCCCAATGAGCAGTTCTTC	CASSPVQAGDPNEQFF
TRBV7-8	once	TRBD1	TRBJ2-5	TGTGCCAGCAGCTCGCCGGGACAGGGGGTTGAGACCCAGTACTTC	CASSSPGQGVETQYF
TRBV7-2	-	TRBD1	TRBJ2-7	TGTGCCAGCAGCTGGGGACAGGGCTACGAGCAGTACTTC	CASSWGQGYEQYF
TRBV5-4	-	TRBD2	TRBJ2-7	TGTGCCAGCAGCTTGGGCGGGAGGGCCTACGAGCAGTACTTC	CASSLGGRAYEQYF
TRBV6-5	-	TRBD1	TRBJ1-2	TGTGCCAGCAGTTACTGGGGACAGGGCCTAGACGGCTACACCTTC	CASSYWGQGLDGYTF
TRBV19	-	-	TRBJ2-4	TGTGCCAGTGGAGAGGTCCGATTGGACAAAAACATTCAGTACTTC	CASGEVRLDKNIQYF
TRBV21-1	-	-	TRBJ2-7	TGTGCCAGCAGCAAAGGACCGGGACAACTACTCTACGAGCAGTACTTC	CASSKGPGQLLYEQYF
TRBV7-2	-	-	TRBJ1-2	TGTGCCAGCAGCTTACTCAGGGAGGGGGGCTACACCTTC	CASSLLREGGYTF
TRBV30	-	-	TRBJ2-3	TGTGCCTGGAGAAGTAGTAGCACAGATACGCAGTATTTT	CAWRSSSTDTQYF
TRBV2	once	-	TRBJ2-2	TGTGCCAGCAGAGGCGGGAACACCGGGGAGCTGTTTTTT	CASRGGNTGELFF
TRBV6-9	-	-	TRBJ1-2	TGTGCCAGCAGGAGAGACACTAACTATGGCTACACCTTC	CASRRDTNYGYTF
TRBV6-1	-	TRBD1	TRBJ2-7	TGTGCCAGCAGCCTCGACAGGGTTCTCTACGAGCAGTACTTC	CASSLDRVLYEQYF
TRBV9	-	-	TRBJ2-5	TGTGCCAGCAGCTCCGTCCGGGGGCCCCGGGAGACCCAGTACTTC	CASSSVRGPRETQYF
TRBV7-2	-	TRBD1	TRBJ2-7	TGTGCCAGCAGCATCGGACAGGGGGCAGCAAACGAGCAGTACTTC	CASSIGQGAANEQYF
TRBV7-8	-	-	TRBJ2-5	TGTGCCAGCAGCTCGATTACCGGACGGCCGTACCAAGAGACCCAGTACTTC	CASSSITGRPYQETQYF
TRBV19	-	TRBD2	TRBJ2-1	TGTGCCAGTAGTATAGCGACTAGCGGGAGTCTGTACAATGAGCAGTTCTTC	CASSIATSGSLYNEQFF
TRBV11-2	-	-	TRBJ2-2	TGTGCCAGCAGCTTACGAGGGAAGGGCGGGGAGCTGTTTTTT	CASSLRGKGGELFF